A single T cell receptor beta chain is shown here with its context. In the authors' methods: Estimates of nucleated cell counts were drawn from the amplification of reference gene primers. Assay used: immunoSEQ multiplex PCR; TCRdb lists only in-frame clones, some missing. The DNA was the basis for D and trimming; V, J and clone size are from that table. The repertoire includes over 30,000 clones, 81% of them detected once, and around 28% sits in the top ten. The data belong to a study of blood T cell repertoires in COVID-19. On the study more broadly: The United States, Italy and Spain were the sources of the acute and convalescent COVID-19 samples. The cDNA or gDNA used as material had been derived from T cells, B-cell-depleted T cells, or PBMCs.

Input material: peripheral blood. This receptor was identified in a man older than 75 with active or convalescent COVID-19.

Here the CDR3 DNA reads TGCGCCAGCCTTCGCGGCGGCAGGGGAGATAGTCAGCCCCAGCATTTT. Translation gives CASLRGGRGDSQPQHF. The V gene is TRBV10-2, the J gene TRBJ1-5; D might be TRBD1 (6 bases). The CDR3 is made up of 16 amino acids. Looked up from germline, CDR1 is WSHSY and CDR2 is SAAADI. Trimming took off 8 bases at V and 6 bases at J, with 23 bases between the two ends.